This T cell receptor beta chain was captured by sequencing in a study of T cell responses to AZD1222 COVID-19 vaccine. Study-level points and caveats: Two AZD1222 administrations were followed by greater Spike-specific TCR breadth and depth.

Germline V lookup: CDR1 ENHRY, CDR2 SYGVKD. Trimming removed 5 bases from V and 5 bases from J; junction bases left unmatched: 15. The CDR3 is 16 amino acids. Assay: immunoSEQ multiplex PCR; the TCRdb copy retains only in-frame clones and omits some. The sample lists some 84,000 clones, 87% occurring once. Note on this clone: Its antigen remains unidentified.

The input for sequencing was peripheral blood, taken 28 days after the second AZD1222 dose. The V gene is TRBV10-3, the J gene TRBJ2-7, with 7 bases matching TRBD1. This sequence originates from an adult who received the AZD1222 COVID-19 vaccine. The CDR3 sequence is CAISPSTGIDVHEQYF. The DNA for the CDR3 is TGTGCCATCAGTCCCTCGACAGGGATTGACGTCCACGAGCAGTACTTC.